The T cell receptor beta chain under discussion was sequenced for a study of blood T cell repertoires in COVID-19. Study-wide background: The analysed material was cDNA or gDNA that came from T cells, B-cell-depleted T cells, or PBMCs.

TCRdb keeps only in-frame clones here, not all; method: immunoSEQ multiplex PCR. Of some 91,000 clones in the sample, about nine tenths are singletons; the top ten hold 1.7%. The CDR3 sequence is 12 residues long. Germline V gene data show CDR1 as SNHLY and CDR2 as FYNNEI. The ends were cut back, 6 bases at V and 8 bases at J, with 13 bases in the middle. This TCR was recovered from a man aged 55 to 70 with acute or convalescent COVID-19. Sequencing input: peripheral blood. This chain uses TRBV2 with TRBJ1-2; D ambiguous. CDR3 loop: CASSLASLGYTF. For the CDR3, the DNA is TGTGCCAGCAGCCTAGCCTCTCTCGGCTACACCTTC. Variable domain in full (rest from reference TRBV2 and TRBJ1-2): EPEVTQTPSHQVTQMGQEVILRCVPISNHLYFYWYRQILGQKVEFLVSFYNNEISEKSEIFDDQFSVERPDGSNFTLKIRSTKLEDSAMYFCASSLASLGYTFGSGTRLTVV.